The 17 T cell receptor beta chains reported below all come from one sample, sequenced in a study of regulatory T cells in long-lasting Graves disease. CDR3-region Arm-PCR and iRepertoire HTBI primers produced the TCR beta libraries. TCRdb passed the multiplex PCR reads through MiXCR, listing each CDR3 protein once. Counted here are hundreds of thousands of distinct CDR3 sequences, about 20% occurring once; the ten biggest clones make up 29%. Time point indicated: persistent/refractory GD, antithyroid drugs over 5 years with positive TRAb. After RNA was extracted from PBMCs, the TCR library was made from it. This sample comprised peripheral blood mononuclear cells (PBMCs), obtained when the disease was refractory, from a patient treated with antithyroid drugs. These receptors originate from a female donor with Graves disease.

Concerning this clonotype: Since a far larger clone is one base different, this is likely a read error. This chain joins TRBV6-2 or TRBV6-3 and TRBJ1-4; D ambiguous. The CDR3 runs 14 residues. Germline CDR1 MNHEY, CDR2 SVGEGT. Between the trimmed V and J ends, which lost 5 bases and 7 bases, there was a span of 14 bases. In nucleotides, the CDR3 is TGTGCCAGCAGTGCTCAGCCACAAGGTGAAAAACTGTTTTTT. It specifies CASSAQPQGEKLFF.

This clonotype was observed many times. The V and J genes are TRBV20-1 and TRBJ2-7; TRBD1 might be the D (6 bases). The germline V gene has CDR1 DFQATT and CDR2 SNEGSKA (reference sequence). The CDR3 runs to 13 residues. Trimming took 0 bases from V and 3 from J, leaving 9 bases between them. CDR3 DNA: TGCAGTGCTAGAGATTGGACAGACTACGAGCAGTACTTC. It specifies CSARDWTDYEQYF.

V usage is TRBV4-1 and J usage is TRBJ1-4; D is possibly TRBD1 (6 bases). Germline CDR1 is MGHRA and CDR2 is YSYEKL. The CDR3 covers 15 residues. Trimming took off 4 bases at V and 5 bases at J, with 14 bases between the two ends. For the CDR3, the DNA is TGCGCCAGCAGCCCCCTTGGGGGCAGGAATGAAAAACTGTTTTTT. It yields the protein CASSPLGGRNEKLFF.

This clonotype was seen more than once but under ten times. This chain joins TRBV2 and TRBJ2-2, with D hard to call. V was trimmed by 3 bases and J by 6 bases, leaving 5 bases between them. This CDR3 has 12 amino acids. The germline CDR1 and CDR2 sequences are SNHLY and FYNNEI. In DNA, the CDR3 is TGTGCCAGCAGTGAGGCTCCCGGGGAGCTGTTTTTT. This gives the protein CASSEAPGELFF.

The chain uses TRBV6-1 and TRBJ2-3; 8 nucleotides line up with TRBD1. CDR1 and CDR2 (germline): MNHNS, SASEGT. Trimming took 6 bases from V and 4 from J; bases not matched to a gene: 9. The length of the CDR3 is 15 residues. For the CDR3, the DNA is TGTGCCAGCAGACCTCAGGACAGGGTCGCAGATACGCAGTATTTT. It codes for CASRPQDRVADTQYF.

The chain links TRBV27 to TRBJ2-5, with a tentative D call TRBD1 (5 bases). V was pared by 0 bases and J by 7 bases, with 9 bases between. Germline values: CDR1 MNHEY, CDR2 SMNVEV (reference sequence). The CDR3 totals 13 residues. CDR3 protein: CASSLSAGSTQYF. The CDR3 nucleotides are TGTGCCAGCAGTTTATCGGCAGGGTCGACCCAGTACTTC.

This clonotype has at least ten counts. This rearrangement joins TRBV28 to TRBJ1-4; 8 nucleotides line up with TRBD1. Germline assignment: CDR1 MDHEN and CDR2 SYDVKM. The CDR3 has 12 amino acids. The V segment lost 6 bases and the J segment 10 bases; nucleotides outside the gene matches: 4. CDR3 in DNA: TGTGCCAGCAGGACAGGGGCGGTAAAACTGTTTTTT. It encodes CASRTGAVKLFF. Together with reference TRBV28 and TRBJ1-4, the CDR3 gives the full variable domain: DVKVTQSSRYLVKRTGEKVFLECVQDMDHENMFWYRQDPGLGLRLIYFSYDVKMKEKGDIPEGYSVSREKKERFSLILESASTNQTSMYLCASRTGAVKLFFGSGTQLSVL.

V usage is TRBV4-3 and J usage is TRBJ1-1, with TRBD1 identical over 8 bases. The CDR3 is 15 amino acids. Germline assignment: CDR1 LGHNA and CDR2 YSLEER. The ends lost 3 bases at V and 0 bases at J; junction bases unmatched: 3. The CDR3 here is CASSHDRGLNTEAFF. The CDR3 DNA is TGCGCCAGCAGCCATGACAGGGGTCTGAACACTGAAGCTTTCTTT.

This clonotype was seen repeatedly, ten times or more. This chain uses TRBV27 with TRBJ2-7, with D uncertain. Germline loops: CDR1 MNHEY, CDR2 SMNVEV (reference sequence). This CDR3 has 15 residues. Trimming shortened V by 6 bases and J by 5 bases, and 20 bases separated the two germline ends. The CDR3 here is CASRPGSSTPDEQYF. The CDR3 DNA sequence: TGTGCCAGCAGGCCCGGCTCCTCGACACCCGACGAGCAGTACTTC.

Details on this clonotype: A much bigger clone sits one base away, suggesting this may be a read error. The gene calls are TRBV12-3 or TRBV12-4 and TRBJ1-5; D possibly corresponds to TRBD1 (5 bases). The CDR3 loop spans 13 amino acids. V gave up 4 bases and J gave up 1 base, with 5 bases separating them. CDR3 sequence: CASSWGSNQPQHF. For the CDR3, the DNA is TGTGCCAGCAGTTGGGGCAGCAATCAGCCCCAGCATTTT.

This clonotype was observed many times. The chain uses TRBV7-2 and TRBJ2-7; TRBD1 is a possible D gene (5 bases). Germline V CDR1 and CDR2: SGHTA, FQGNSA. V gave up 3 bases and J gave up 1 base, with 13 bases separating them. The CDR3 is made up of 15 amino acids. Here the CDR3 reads CASSLVPDNSYEQYF. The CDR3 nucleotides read TGTGCCAGCAGCTTGGTCCCGGACAATTCCTACGAGCAGTACTTC.

The CDR3 spells CASSLGPSGGGHEQFF. The CDR3 region has the DNA TGTGCCAGCAGCTTAGGCCCTAGCGGGGGCGGGCATGAGCAGTTCTTC. The genes are TRBV7-2 and TRBJ2-1; 10 nucleotides agree with TRBD2. The CDR3 is made up of 16 amino acids. Germline CDR1 reads SGHTA; CDR2 reads FQGNSA. V shed 1 base, J shed 8 bases, and the junction held 8 bases outside the gene matches.

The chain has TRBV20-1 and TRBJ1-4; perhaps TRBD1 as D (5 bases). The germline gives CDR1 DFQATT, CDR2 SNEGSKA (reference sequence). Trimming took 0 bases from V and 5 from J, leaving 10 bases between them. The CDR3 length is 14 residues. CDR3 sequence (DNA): TGCAGTGCTAGAGATCCCGGGGGAAATGAAAAACTGTTTTTT. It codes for CSARDPGGNEKLFF.

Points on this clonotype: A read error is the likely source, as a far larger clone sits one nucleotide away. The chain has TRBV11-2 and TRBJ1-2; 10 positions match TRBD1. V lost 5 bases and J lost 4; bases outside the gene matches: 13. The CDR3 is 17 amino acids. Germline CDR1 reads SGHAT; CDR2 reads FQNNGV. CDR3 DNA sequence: TGTGCCAGCAGCCGGGAGGGACAGGGGTTCTCTAGCTATGGCTACACCTTC. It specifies CASSREGQGFSSYGYTF.

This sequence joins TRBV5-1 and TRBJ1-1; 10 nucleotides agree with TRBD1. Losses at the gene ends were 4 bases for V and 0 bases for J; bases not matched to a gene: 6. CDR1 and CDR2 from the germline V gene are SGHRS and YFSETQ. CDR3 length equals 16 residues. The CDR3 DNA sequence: TGCGCCAGCAGCCATGGACAGGGGGGAATGAACACTGAAGCTTTCTTT. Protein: CASSHGQGGMNTEAFF.

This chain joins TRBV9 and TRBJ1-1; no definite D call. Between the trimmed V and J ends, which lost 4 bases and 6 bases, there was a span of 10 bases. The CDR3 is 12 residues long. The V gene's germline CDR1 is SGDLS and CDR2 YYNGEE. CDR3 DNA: TGTGCCAGCAGCAACAACTTGGCTGAAGCTTTCTTT. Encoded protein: CASSNNLAEAFF.

Here the CDR3 DNA reads TGTGCCATCACCCATAACGAAGGGACCGGGGAGCTGTTTTTT. Its translation: CAITHNEGTGELFF. The J gene is TRBJ2-2, the V gene TRBV10-3; D is undetermined. Germline assignment: CDR1 ENHRY and CDR2 SYGVKD. The V end was cut by 7 bases, the J end by 5 bases, with 14 bases between. This CDR3 spans 14 amino acids.